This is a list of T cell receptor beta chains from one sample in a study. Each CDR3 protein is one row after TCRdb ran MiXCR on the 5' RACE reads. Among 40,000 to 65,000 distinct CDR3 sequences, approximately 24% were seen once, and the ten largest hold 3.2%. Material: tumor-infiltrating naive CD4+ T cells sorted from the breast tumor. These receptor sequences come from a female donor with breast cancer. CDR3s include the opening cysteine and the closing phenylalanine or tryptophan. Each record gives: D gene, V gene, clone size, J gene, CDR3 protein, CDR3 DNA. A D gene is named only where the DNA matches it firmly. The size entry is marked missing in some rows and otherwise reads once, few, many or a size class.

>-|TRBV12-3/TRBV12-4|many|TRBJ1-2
CASSSRRGAYGYTF
TGTGCCAGCAGTTCCCGCAGGGGCGCGTATGGCTACACCTTC
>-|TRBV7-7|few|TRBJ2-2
CASSLGPIGTGELFF
TGTGCTAGCAGCTTAGGCCCCATTGGCACCGGGGAGCTGTTTTTT
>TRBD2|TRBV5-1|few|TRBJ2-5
CASSTSGRRETQYF
TGCGCCAGCTCGACTAGCGGGAGACGAGAGACCCAGTACTTC
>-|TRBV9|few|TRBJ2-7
CASTTLTKAYEQYF
TGTGCCAGCACGACCTTGACCAAAGCCTACGAGCAGTACTTC
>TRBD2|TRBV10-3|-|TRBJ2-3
CAISVGTSGPAGDTQYF
TGTGCCATCAGTGTGGGGACTAGCGGGCCAGCCGGAGATACGCAGTATTTT
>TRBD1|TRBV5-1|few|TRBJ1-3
CASSEGQGGNTIYF
TGCGCCAGCAGCGAGGGACAGGGTGGAAACACCATATATTTT
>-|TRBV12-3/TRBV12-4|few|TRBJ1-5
CASSQGAHQPQHF
TGTGCCAGCAGTCAAGGCGCTCATCAGCCCCAGCATTTT
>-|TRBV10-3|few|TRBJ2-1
CAISADEVLNEQFF
TGTGCCATCAGTGCTGATGAGGTTCTCAATGAGCAGTTCTTC
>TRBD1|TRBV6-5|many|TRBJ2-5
CASSAGTVLSETQYF
TGTGCCAGCAGTGCCGGGACAGTTCTCTCAGAGACCCAGTACTTC
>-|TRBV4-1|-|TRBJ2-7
CASSQGTMQYF
TGCGCCAGCAGCCAAGGGACAATGCAGTACTTC
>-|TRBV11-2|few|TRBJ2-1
CASSPRGSMNNEQFF
TGTGCCAGCAGCCCCCGTGGGAGTATGAACAATGAGCAGTTCTTC
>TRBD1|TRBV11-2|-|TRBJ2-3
CASSSLRDRNTDTQYF
TGTGCCAGCAGCTCCCTCCGGGACAGAAACACAGATACGCAGTATTTT
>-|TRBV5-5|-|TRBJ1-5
CASSLIPGGDQPQHF
TGTGCCAGCAGCTTGATACCAGGAGGGGATCAGCCCCAGCATTTT
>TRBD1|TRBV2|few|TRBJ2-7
CASSGDSAEQYF
TGTGCCAGCAGTGGGGACAGTGCCGAGCAGTACTTC
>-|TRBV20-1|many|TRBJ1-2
CSARDPRPYGYTF
TGCAGTGCTAGAGATCCCCGCCCTTATGGCTACACCTTC
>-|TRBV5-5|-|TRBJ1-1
CASSYRLGAEAFF
TGTGCCAGCAGCTATAGATTAGGCGCTGAAGCTTTCTTT
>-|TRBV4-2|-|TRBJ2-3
CASSPGGLPTTDTQYF
TGTGCCAGCAGCCCTGGGGGACTTCCCACCACAGATACGCAGTATTTT
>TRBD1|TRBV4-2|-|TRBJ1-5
CASSQDRPRWDRVNQPQHF
TGTGCCAGCAGCCAAGATCGGCCCCGATGGGACAGGGTAAATCAGCCCCAGCATTTT
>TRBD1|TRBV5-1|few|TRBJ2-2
CASSPDRATGELFF
TGCGCCAGCAGCCCCGACAGGGCCACCGGGGAGCTGTTTTTT
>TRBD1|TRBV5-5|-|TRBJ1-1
CASSLTGGEAFF
TGTGCCAGCAGCTTGACAGGGGGTGAAGCTTTCTTT
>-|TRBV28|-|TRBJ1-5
CASNARLGGNQPQHF
TGTGCCAGCAACGCCCGGCTTGGGGGCAATCAGCCCCAGCATTTT
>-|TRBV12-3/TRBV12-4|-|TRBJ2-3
CASSLNVGADTQYF
TGTGCCAGCAGTTTGAACGTAGGCGCAGATACGCAGTATTTT
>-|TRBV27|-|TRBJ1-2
CASRRDPLYGYTF
TGTGCCAGCAGGCGGGACCCTCTCTATGGCTACACCTTC
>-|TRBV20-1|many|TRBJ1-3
CSAPQTVRNTIYF
TGCAGTGCCCCCCAGACAGTGAGAAACACCATATATTTT
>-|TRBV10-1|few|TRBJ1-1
CASSESKRGEAFF
TGCGCCAGCAGTGAGTCGAAGAGGGGTGAAGCTTTCTTT
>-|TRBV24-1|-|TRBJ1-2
CATSGNLGYGYTF
TGTGCCACCAGTGGCAATCTGGGCTATGGCTACACCTTC
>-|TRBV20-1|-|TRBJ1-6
CSANPRGDSPLHF
TGCAGTGCAAATCCGAGGGGGGATTCACCCCTCCACTTT
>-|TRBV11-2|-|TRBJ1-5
CASSFEGVNQPQHF
TGTGCCAGCAGCTTTGAAGGGGTCAATCAGCCCCAGCATTTT
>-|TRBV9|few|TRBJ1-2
CASSVGQNHGYTF
TGTGCCAGCAGCGTTGGACAAAACCATGGCTACACCTTC
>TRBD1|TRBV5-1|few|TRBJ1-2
CASSFTRTGMNGYTF
TGCGCCAGCAGCTTTACTCGGACAGGGATGAATGGCTACACCTTC
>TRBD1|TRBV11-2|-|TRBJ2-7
CASSLAGQGTYEQYF
TGTGCCAGCAGCTTAGCTGGACAGGGGACCTACGAGCAGTACTTC
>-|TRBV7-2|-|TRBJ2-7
CASSLAGTNYEQYF
TGTGCCAGCAGCTTAGCGGGGACAAACTACGAGCAGTACTTC
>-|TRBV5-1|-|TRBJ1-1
CASRLQGGGTEAFF
TGCGCCAGCAGACTACAGGGAGGAGGCACTGAAGCTTTCTTT
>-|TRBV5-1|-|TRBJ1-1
CASSFGSHTEAFF
TGCGCCAGCAGCTTCGGCAGTCACACTGAAGCTTTCTTT
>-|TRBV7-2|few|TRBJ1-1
CASSKVIEAFF
TGTGCCAGCAGCAAGGTAATTGAAGCTTTCTTT
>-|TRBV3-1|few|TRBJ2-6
CASSQAGANVLTF
TGTGCCAGCAGCCAAGCTGGGGCCAACGTCCTGACTTTC
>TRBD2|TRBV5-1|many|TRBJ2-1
CASSGLAGGGSSYNEQFF
TGCGCCAGCAGCGGACTAGCGGGAGGGGGCAGCTCCTACAATGAGCAGTTCTTC
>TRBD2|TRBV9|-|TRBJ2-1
CASSVGTGGRDEQFF
TGTGCCAGCAGCGTTGGGACGGGGGGGAGAGATGAGCAGTTCTTC
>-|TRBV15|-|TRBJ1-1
CATRTETGLGRGTEAFF
TGTGCCACCAGGACAGAAACAGGGTTGGGTCGGGGCACTGAAGCTTTCTTT
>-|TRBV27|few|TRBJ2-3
CASSVTDTQYF
TGTGCCAGCAGTGTCACAGATACGCAGTATTTT
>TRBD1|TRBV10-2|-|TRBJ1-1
CASKSPGQGNTEAFF
TGCGCCAGCAAAAGTCCGGGACAGGGGAACACTGAAGCTTTCTTT
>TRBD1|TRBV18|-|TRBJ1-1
CASSPSRGDTEAFF
TGTGCCAGCTCACCATCCAGGGGGGACACTGAAGCTTTCTTT
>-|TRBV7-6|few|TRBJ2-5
CASSLGGRGFQETQYF
TGTGCCAGCAGCTTAGGCGGACGCGGGTTCCAAGAGACCCAGTACTTC
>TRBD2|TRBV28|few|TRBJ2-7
CASTPTGLWNYEQYF
TGTGCCAGCACCCCCACGGGACTATGGAACTACGAGCAGTACTTC
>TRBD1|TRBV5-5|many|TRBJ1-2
CASSPLRDRVGYTF
TGTGCCAGCAGCCCACTCCGGGACAGGGTTGGCTACACCTTC
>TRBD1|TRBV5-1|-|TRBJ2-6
CASSLTGDVGVLTF
TGCGCCAGCAGCTTGACAGGGGATGTCGGGGTCCTGACTTTC
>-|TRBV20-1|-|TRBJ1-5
CSARAGQWGNQPQHF
TGCAGTGCTAGAGCGGGCCAATGGGGCAATCAGCCCCAGCATTTT
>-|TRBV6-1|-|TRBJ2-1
CASCRQIFYNEQFF
TGTGCCAGCTGCCGACAGATATTCTACAATGAGCAGTTCTTC
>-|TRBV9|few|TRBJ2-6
CASSVARGGTGANVLTF
TGTGCCAGCAGCGTAGCTCGAGGAGGGACCGGGGCCAACGTCCTGACTTTC
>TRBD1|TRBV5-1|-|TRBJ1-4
CASSARGQGPNEKLFF
TGCGCCAGCAGCGCCCGAGGACAGGGCCCGAATGAAAAACTGTTTTTT
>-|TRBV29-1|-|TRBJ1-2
CSVGGEDGYTF
TGCAGCGTTGGGGGGGAGGATGGCTACACCTTC
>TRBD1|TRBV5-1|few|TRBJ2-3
CASSLGTGTRDTQYF
TGCGCCAGCAGCTTGGGGACAGGGACCAGGGATACGCAGTATTTT